Below, one T cell receptor beta chain is given with its context. Its antigen remains unknown. Relative to the germline gene, one junction end is altered; a read error may explain this. PCR was performed using 60 Vbeta and 13 Jbeta primers. Authors' data handling: Later reanalysis found 80 million or so unique TCR beta chains, about 10 million of them shared. Sequencing was performed with immunoSEQ multiplex PCR; in TCRdb, only in-frame clones are kept and a portion is missing. The DNA gave D and trimming, while V, J and clone size come from that table. This sample has 200,000 to 250,000 clones, with over 75% found just once. The sample originates from a study of cytomegalovirus exposure and HLA in healthy donors. Study-wide results and caveats: Compared with the roughly 700-donor mean, an Asian-associated ancestry cluster reportedly had fewer N-insertions, according to a later analysis. It was confirmed in vitro that a few of the CMV-associated chains were specific for CMV antigens.

The sequenced sample was PBMCs. The source of this sequence is a boy between 10 and 17 years old in good health and CMV-seronegative.

CDR3 in DNA: TGTTCCAGCAGAATAAGGTCAGGGAACTACAATGAGCAGTTCTTC. Translation gives CSSRIRSGNYNEQFF. J is TRBJ2-1 and V is TRBV7-9, with D perhaps TRBD1 (5 bases). In germline, CDR1 is SEHNR, CDR2 FQNEAQ (reference sequence). The CDR3 sequence is 15 residues long.